The 3 T cell receptor beta chains given below trace back to one sample, sequenced in a study of cytomegalovirus exposure and HLA in healthy donors. The PCR had 60 Vbeta and 13 Jbeta primers. Profiling relied on immunoSEQ multiplex PCR, and the TCRdb table lists in-frame clones only, not all of them. Here the sample spans approximately 100,000 clones, 65% to 80% being singletons. The source material was PBMCs. These receptors all come from a man aged 55-75 years in good health and CMV-seronegative.

V and J are TRBV6-6 and TRBJ1-5; maybe TRBD1 (5 bases). The CDR3 has 16 residues. Germline assignment: CDR1 MNHNY and CDR2 SVGAGI (reference sequence). Trimming took 0 bases from V and 1 from J, leaving 10 bases between them. As DNA, the CDR3 is TGTGCCAGCAGTTACTCCCGGGACTTCAGCAATCAGCCCCAGCATTTT. Its translation is CASSYSRDFSNQPQHF.

The V call is TRBV25-1, the J call TRBJ1-5, with a weak D call TRBD1 (6 bases). The CDR3 contains 12 residues. Germline V CDR1 and CDR2: MGHDK, SYGVNS. Trimming pared 7 bases from V and 5 bases from J, leaving 9 bases between. This chain's CDR3 is CASTRGDQPQHF. CDR3 DNA: TGTGCCAGCACCAGGGGTGATCAGCCCCAGCATTTT.

The CDR3 sequence is CATSRAPGTGPTNEKLFF. The CDR3 bases are TGTGCCACCAGCAGGGCCCCAGGGACAGGGCCAACTAATGAAAAACTGTTTTTT. This sequence joins TRBV15 and TRBJ1-4; the match to TRBD1 covers 9 bases. The J segment lost 0 bases and the V segment lost 3 bases, leaving 8 bases of the junction unmatched. Per the germline V gene, CDR1 is LNHNV and CDR2 is YYDKDF (reference sequence). This CDR3 contains 18 residues.